A single sample gave rise to the 18 T cell receptor beta chains below, sequenced in a study of T-cell memory formation after mild COVID-19. TCRdb analysed the 5' RACE reads with MiXCR anew, one entry per CDR3 protein. The sample lists about 190,000 distinct CDR3 sequences, around 30% seen once, with around 10% in the top ten. Specimen: PBMCs or a T cell subset sorted from them (not recorded which). The origin of the receptors is an adult woman who had mild COVID-19 (a few samples of this study predate the infection). Cell type and time point are not known.

V gene TRBV20-1 combines with J gene TRBJ2-1, with TRBD2 matching over 7 bases. Losses at the gene ends were 3 bases for V and 4 bases for J; bases not matched to a gene: 9. CDR3 length: 15 residues. The germline gives CDR1 DFQATT, CDR2 SNEGSKA (reference sequence). The CDR3 loop reads CSARGDYSNYNEQFF. CDR3 coding DNA: TGCAGTGCTAGGGGGGACTATAGCAATTACAATGAGCAGTTCTTC.

The V and J genes are TRBV9 and TRBJ2-7, with a weak D call TRBD1 (7 bases). CDR1 is SGDLS, CDR2 YYNGEE, per germline. Trimming shortened V by 0 bases and J by 2 bases, and 15 bases separated the two germline ends. The CDR3 has 16 amino acids. In DNA, the CDR3 is TGTGCCAGCAGCGTAGCTCCGACAGGGAGGACCTACGAGCAGTACTTC. This encodes CASSVAPTGRTYEQYF.

This clonotype was detected once. J is TRBJ2-6 and V is TRBV6-5, with a possible D match to TRBD2 (6 bases). The germline V gene encodes CDR1 MNHEY and CDR2 SVGAGI. This CDR3 is 17 amino acids long. V gave up 6 bases and J gave up 0 bases, with 15 bases separating them. The CDR3 is CASSHRGGNSGANVLTF. CDR3 nucleotide sequence: TGTGCCAGCAGCCACCGGGGCGGGAACTCTGGGGCCAACGTCCTGACTTTC.

This clonotype has only a few counts. J is TRBJ2-1 and V is TRBV11-1, with unresolved D. With 7 bases removed from V and 0 bases from J, the gap between germline ends came to 13 bases. The CDR3 runs 15 residues. The germline CDR1 and CDR2 sequences are SGHAT and FQDESV (reference sequence). The CDR3 loop is CASTYGSSSYNEQFF. In DNA form, the CDR3 reads TGTGCCAGCACATACGGTAGCAGCTCCTACAATGAGCAGTTCTTC.

This clonotype was seen ten or more times. The gene calls are TRBV20-1 and TRBJ2-3; 8 bases are shared with TRBD2. Germline CDR1 is DFQATT and CDR2 is SNEGSKA (reference sequence). The CDR3 is 16 residues long. The trim removed 0 bases at V and 4 bases at J, leaving 9 bases unmatched. CDR3 region: CSARDLRRGEADTQYF. Here the CDR3 DNA reads TGCAGTGCTAGAGATCTCAGGCGGGGGGAGGCAGATACGCAGTATTTT.

The V gene is TRBV20-1, the J gene TRBJ2-3, with 7 bases aligning to TRBD2. This CDR3 is built from 13 residues. The V gene's germline CDR1 is DFQATT and CDR2 SNEGSKA (reference sequence). V dropped 1 base and J dropped 3; count of bases not matched to a gene: 1. CDR3 nucleotides: TGCAGTGCTAGAGGGGAGGGGACAGATACGCAGTATTTT. This sequence encodes CSARGEGTDTQYF.

This clonotype has a single count. The chain links TRBV4-1 to TRBJ2-5, with D possibly matching TRBD2 (5 bases). Between the trimmed V and J ends, which lost 1 base and 5 bases, there was a span of 11 bases. CDR1 and CDR2 (germline): MGHRA, YSYEKL. The CDR3 consists of 14 residues. This CDR3 is CASSQVFSDETQYF. CDR3 sequence (DNA): TGCGCCAGCAGCCAAGTATTTAGCGACGAGACCCAGTACTTC.

V is TRBV20-1 and J is TRBJ2-7; D gene unclear. With 5 bases removed from V and 1 base from J, the gap between germline ends came to 9 bases. Germline assignment: CDR1 DFQATT and CDR2 SNEGSKA (reference sequence). This CDR3 is 12 amino acids long. The CDR3 loop reads CSAGVGSYEQYF. The DNA for the CDR3 is TGCAGTGCTGGGGTGGGATCCTACGAGCAGTACTTC.

The chain employs TRBV2 and TRBJ1-1, with D perhaps TRBD1 (6 bases). Per germline, CDR1 SNHLY and CDR2 FYNNEI. This CDR3 spans 17 amino acids. Trimming took off 1 base at V and 5 bases at J, with 20 bases between the two ends. CDR3: CASSEGEPTGSGTEAFF. The CDR3 bases are TGTGCCAGCAGTGAAGGGGAACCCACAGGGTCGGGTACTGAAGCTTTCTTT.

The chain has TRBV27 and TRBJ1-4; unclear D gene. The CDR3 loop spans 14 amino acids. Germline CDR1 is MNHEY and CDR2 is SMNVEV (reference sequence). With 6 bases removed from V and 5 bases from J, the gap between germline ends came to 13 bases. The CDR3 nucleotides are TGTGCCAGCAGCCCCCCCGGTACCAATGAAAAACTGTTTTTT. Translated, it gives CASSPPGTNEKLFF. The whole variable domain, filled in from reference TRBV27 and TRBJ1-4, reads EAQVTQNPRYLITVTGKKLTVTCSQNMNHEYMSWYRQDPGLGLRQIYYSMNVEVTDKGDVPEGYKVSRKEKRNFPLILESPSPNQTSLYFCASSPPGTNEKLFFGSGTQLSVL.

This chain uses TRBV9 with TRBJ2-4; possibly TRBD1 or TRBD2 for D (5 bases each). V gave up 4 bases and J gave up 8 bases, with 13 bases separating them. The CDR3 runs 13 residues. Germline loops: CDR1 SGDLS, CDR2 YYNGEE. The CDR3 region is CASSLRDGHIQYF. As DNA, the CDR3 is TGTGCCAGCAGCCTACGGGACGGTCACATTCAGTACTTC.

The chain links TRBV2 to TRBJ2-5; 14 nucleotides line up with TRBD2. The germline gives CDR1 SNHLY, CDR2 FYNNEI. Unmatched junction bases numbered 8, after V lost 6 bases and J lost 5 bases. This CDR3 has 16 residues. CDR3: CASSQGTSGRGETQYF. In nucleotides, the CDR3 is TGTGCCAGCAGCCAGGGGACTAGCGGGAGAGGGGAGACCCAGTACTTC.

The chain recombines TRBV15 with TRBJ2-1; D possibly uses TRBD1 or TRBD2 (6 bases each). The V end lost 8 bases, the J end lost 7 bases, and 12 bases lay between the germline ends. CDR3 length equals 12 residues. Germline loops: CDR1 LNHNV, CDR2 YYDKDF (reference sequence). CDR3 sequence reads: CATGGGGNEQFF. CDR3 nucleotide sequence: TGTGCCACCGGAGGGGGTGGGAATGAGCAGTTCTTC.

The J gene is TRBJ2-7, the V gene TRBV12-3 or TRBV12-4; 7 bases line up with TRBD1. This CDR3 is 18 amino acids long. The trim removed 3 bases at V and 0 bases at J, leaving 14 bases unmatched. CDR3 DNA: TGTGCCAGCAGTTTGGCCCAGCGAACAGGGGTGTCCTCCTACGAGCAGTACTTC. It encodes CASSLAQRTGVSSYEQYF.

This chain joins TRBV27 and TRBJ1-2, with 12 bases aligning to TRBD1. The CDR3 is 16 residues long. Germline CDR1 and CDR2: MNHEY and SMNVEV (reference sequence). J was trimmed by 6 bases and V by 4 bases; bases with no gene match: 9. CDR3: CASSSPGQGAQDGYTF. The CDR3 DNA sequence: TGTGCCAGCAGTTCACCGGGACAGGGGGCGCAAGATGGCTACACCTTC.

The chain couples TRBV12-3 or TRBV12-4 to TRBJ1-6; 7 bases are shared with TRBD1. The CDR3 is made up of 16 amino acids. V gave up 6 bases and J gave up 7 bases; unmatched junction bases: 12. CDR3 nucleotides: TGTGCCAGCAGACCAGAGACGGGACAGCTAAATTCACCCCTCCACTTT. It codes for CASRPETGQLNSPLHF.

The rearrangement links TRBV7-2 to TRBJ1-2, with D perhaps TRBD1 (6 bases). The CDR3 is 14 residues long. The germline V and J ends were trimmed by 4 bases and 4 bases, with 13 bases remaining between them. Germline CDR1 reads SGHTA; CDR2 reads FQGNSA. The CDR3 DNA reads as TGTGCCAGCAGCTCCCGGGGGGCTTCCTATGGCTACACCTTC. Translation: CASSSRGASYGYTF.

This clonotype came up a few times. The chain joins TRBV4-3 to TRBJ2-1; D is unclear. V lost 1 base and J lost 4, with 8 bases in between. The germline gives CDR1 LGHNA, CDR2 YSLEER. The CDR3 extends over 14 amino acids. CDR3 sequence: CASSQVHGYNEQFF. Here the CDR3 DNA reads TGCGCCAGCAGCCAAGTTCACGGATACAATGAGCAGTTCTTC.